This passage covers 26 T cell receptor beta chains from one sample sequenced in a study of OX40 agonist ivuxolimab in advanced cancers. TCRdb keeps only in-frame clones here, not all; method: immunoSEQ multiplex PCR. The sample shows about 71,000 clones, roughly three quarters of them seen only once. Specimen: CD4+ or CD8+ T cells sorted from blood, collected in a trial of the OX40 agonist ivuxolimab. These receptors all stem from an adult with an advanced solid tumor such as melanoma, head and neck, liver or kidney cancer.

The CDR3 sequence: CASNSGPLTDTQYF. As DNA, the CDR3 is TGTGCCAGCAACTCGGGCCCCCTCACAGATACGCAGTATTTT. The chain combines TRBV28 with TRBJ2-3; D is unresolved. Germline CDR1 is MDHEN and CDR2 is SYDVKM. The ends were cut back, 7 bases at V and 2 bases at J, with 13 bases in the middle. The CDR3 runs 14 residues.

The chain joins TRBV9 to TRBJ2-1; 10 positions match TRBD1. This CDR3 region has 17 residues. Germline CDR1 is SGDLS and CDR2 is YYNGEE. V lost 3 bases and J lost 7; bases outside the gene matches: 13. The CDR3 region is CASSESVGTGEGNEQFF. In DNA form, the CDR3 reads TGTGCCAGCAGCGAGTCCGTTGGGACAGGGGAGGGGAATGAGCAGTTCTTC.

The rearrangement links TRBV15 to TRBJ1-4; weak D call: TRBD1 (6 bases). Germline values: CDR1 LNHNV, CDR2 YYDKDF (reference sequence). V gave up 1 base and J gave up 7 bases, with 13 bases separating them. The CDR3 has 15 residues. CDR3 in amino acids: CATSRAGARSEKLFF. The CDR3, as DNA: TGTGCCACCAGCAGAGCAGGGGCGAGGAGTGAAAAACTGTTTTTT. The variable domain in full, completed from reference TRBV15 and TRBJ1-4, reads DAMVIQNPRYQVTQFGKPVTLSCSQTLNHNVMYWYQQKSSQAPKLLFHYYDKDFNNEADTPDNFQSRRPNTSFCFLDIRSPGLGDTAMYLCATSRAGARSEKLFFGSGTQLSVL.

This chain's CDR3 is CASSIIPRQSYEQYF. The CDR3 DNA follows: TGTGCCAGCAGCATCATTCCCCGACAGAGCTACGAGCAGTACTTC. The V and J genes are TRBV5-6 and TRBJ2-7; D is perhaps TRBD1 (5 bases). V was pared by 4 bases and J by 3 bases, with 17 bases between. The CDR3 runs 15 residues. Per germline, CDR1 SGHDT and CDR2 YYEEEE.

The chain uses TRBV18 and TRBJ2-3, with 7 bases aligning to TRBD2. The CDR3 runs to 15 residues. Germline V gene lookup returns CDR1 KGHSH and CDR2 LQKENI. Losses at the gene ends were 2 bases for V and 4 bases for J; bases not matched to a gene: 6. The CDR3 DNA sequence: TGTGCCAGCTCACCAATAGGGGCGGGAGCAGATACGCAGTATTTT. Its protein is CASSPIGAGADTQYF.

The gene calls are TRBV19 and TRBJ2-1; D gene unclear. V dropped 4 bases and J dropped 7 bases, with 14 bases sitting between them. CDR1 LNHDA and CDR2 SQIVND come from the germline V gene (reference sequence). The CDR3 runs to 14 residues. The CDR3 spells CASSRRGMDNEQFF. The CDR3 nucleotides read TGTGCCAGTAGTAGGCGAGGTATGGATAATGAGCAGTTCTTC.

This sequence joins TRBV4-2 and TRBJ1-2; the match to TRBD1 covers 7 bases. The CDR3 runs to 16 residues. V was pared by 5 bases and J by 2 bases, with 11 bases of the junction left unmatched. The V gene's germline CDR1 is LGHNA and CDR2 YNFKEQ. CDR3 coding DNA: TGTGCCAGCAGCTCTGGGACAGAACTGCCGAACTATGGCTACACCTTC. Translation: CASSSGTELPNYGYTF.

The chain combines TRBV19 with TRBJ2-3; D is ambiguous. V was trimmed by 2 bases and J by 0 bases, leaving 12 bases between them. The CDR3 has 16 amino acids. Germline assignment: CDR1 LNHDA and CDR2 SQIVND (reference sequence). CDR3 DNA: TGTGCCAGTAGTATAACGTCTGGCCGTAGCACAGATACGCAGTATTTT. Protein: CASSITSGRSTDTQYF.

The chain couples TRBV7-2 to TRBJ2-2; D is ambiguous. The CDR3 is made up of 15 amino acids. CDR1 SGHTA and CDR2 FQGNSA come from the germline V gene. Trimming took 5 bases from V and 4 from J, leaving 14 bases between them. Here the CDR3 reads CASSLVGLFTGELFF. The CDR3 DNA reads as TGTGCCAGCAGCCTGGTTGGGCTGTTCACCGGGGAGCTGTTTTTT.

The count of this clone is one. This chain connects TRBV9 to TRBJ2-3, with D possibly called TRBD1 or TRBD2 (5 bases each). Trimming cost V 1 base and J 4 bases, with 19 bases left between them. Looked up from germline, CDR1 is SGDLS and CDR2 is YYNGEE. CDR3 length: 17 amino acids. CDR3 loop: CASSVTPTGPTSDTQYF. CDR3 nucleotides: TGTGCCAGCAGCGTAACCCCAACGGGGCCAACCTCAGATACGCAGTATTTT.

The chain uses TRBV11-2 and TRBJ2-7; D perhaps matches TRBD2 (6 bases). CDR1 and CDR2 (germline): SGHAT, FQNNGV. The ends were cut back, 1 base at V and 1 base at J, with 11 bases in the middle. This CDR3 has 15 amino acids. CDR3 sequence reads: CASSLANGGSYEQYF. CDR3 nucleotides: TGTGCCAGCAGCTTAGCAAATGGGGGGTCCTACGAGCAGTACTTC.

The CDR3 bases are TGTGCCAGCAGCGTAGATTTCGCGAATCCCTACGAGCAGTACTTC. It codes for CASSVDFANPYEQYF. The V call is TRBV9, the J call TRBJ2-5; D remains unclear. The J call may not be correct, given that the DNA end is closer to TRBJ2-7. The CDR3 totals 15 residues. Germline lookup yields CDR1 SGDLS and CDR2 YYNGEE.

The chain couples TRBV5-6 to TRBJ1-2; D may be TRBD1 (6 bases). Trimming stripped 0 bases from V and 7 bases from J, with 16 bases between. The CDR3 extends over 15 amino acids. Per the germline V gene, CDR1 is SGHDT and CDR2 is YYEEEE. The CDR3 loop is CASSLGGRGYFGYTF. CDR3 in DNA: TGTGCCAGCAGCTTGGGCGGGAGGGGGTACTTTGGCTACACCTTC.

The CDR3 sequence: CASSQGMGDRPANGYTF. The CDR3 DNA sequence: TGTGCCAGTAGCCAGGGAATGGGGGACAGGCCAGCGAATGGCTACACCTTC. V usage is TRBV19 and J usage is TRBJ1-2; the match to TRBD1 covers 8 bases. The V gene end was trimmed by 6 bases and the J gene end by 6 bases; junction bases not matched to a gene: 18. The CDR3 contains 17 residues. Germline V gene data show CDR1 as LNHDA and CDR2 as SQIVND (reference sequence). Variable domain in full (rest from reference TRBV19 and TRBJ1-2): DGGITQSPKYLFRKEGQNVTLSCEQNLNHDAMYWYRQDPGQGLRLIYYSQIVNDFQKGDIAEGYSVSREKKESFPLTVTSAQKNPTAFYLCASSQGMGDRPANGYTFGSGTRLTVV.

This chain uses TRBV6-5 with TRBJ2-2; weak D call: TRBD2 (5 bases). Trimming took 6 bases from V and 7 from J, leaving 12 bases between them. Per germline, CDR1 MNHEY and CDR2 SVGAGI. The length of the CDR3 is 13 residues. CDR3 protein: CASSSLGGGELFF. The CDR3 bases are TGTGCCAGCAGCTCTCTTGGAGGCGGGGAGCTGTTTTTT.

This chain uses TRBV10-3 with TRBJ2-1; the D gene could be TRBD1 or TRBD2 (5 bases each). The CDR3 runs to 15 residues. The V and J ends lost 3 bases and 5 bases respectively, with 14 bases between them. CDR1 and CDR2 from the germline V gene are ENHRY and SYGVKD. CDR3 DNA: TGTGCCATCAGTGACAGGGACCATAGAGACAATGAGCAGTTCTTC. Translated, it gives CAISDRDHRDNEQFF.

The chain couples TRBV6-5 to TRBJ1-2; D ambiguous. There are 13 residues in the CDR3. CDR1 is MNHEY, CDR2 SVGAGI, per germline. Trimming took off 7 bases at V and 2 bases at J, with 11 bases between the two ends. The CDR3 bases are TGTGCCAGCACTCCGGACCTCAACTATGGCTACACCTTC. Its translation is CASTPDLNYGYTF.

The rearrangement uses TRBV14 and TRBJ2-5; D is undetermined. The better agreement between TRBJ2-7 and the DNA end casts doubt on the J call. CDR1 and CDR2 from the germline V gene are SGHDN and FVKESK. The CDR3 covers 15 residues. In nucleotides, the CDR3 is TGTGCCAGCAGCCAAAAGCGATTGGGCTCCTACGAGCAGTACTTC. It specifies CASSQKRLGSYEQYF.

The chain is built from TRBV10-3 and TRBJ2-1; 10 nucleotides align to TRBD1. There are 14 residues in the CDR3. CDR1 is ENHRY, CDR2 SYGVKD, per germline. Trimming at V came to 2 bases and at J to 7 bases, leaving 2 bases not matched to a gene. Here the CDR3 reads CAISEGTGENEQFF. The CDR3 region has the DNA TGTGCCATCAGTGAGGGGACAGGGGAGAATGAGCAGTTCTTC.

The rearrangement links TRBV18 to TRBJ1-2, with D unresolved. The CDR3 runs to 15 residues. Between the trimmed V and J ends, which lost 8 bases and 0 bases, there was a span of 16 bases. Germline assignment: CDR1 KGHSH and CDR2 LQKENI. This CDR3 reads CASANQERTNYGYTF. The CDR3 DNA reads as TGTGCCAGCGCTAACCAAGAGCGAACTAACTATGGCTACACCTTC.

The V and J genes are TRBV28 and TRBJ2-3, with D unclear. The CDR3 has 14 residues. The V gene lost 4 bases and the J gene lost 6 bases, with 14 bases spanning the gap. CDR1 and CDR2 (germline): MDHEN, SYDVKM. The CDR3 region is CASSSPPERDTQYF. Here the CDR3 DNA reads TGTGCCAGCAGTTCACCTCCGGAAAGGGATACGCAGTATTTT.

V gene TRBV10-3 combines with J gene TRBJ2-1; 13 bases fit TRBD2. Per germline, CDR1 ENHRY and CDR2 SYGVKD. Trimming removed 6 bases from V and 5 bases from J; junction bases left unmatched: 7. This CDR3 spans 16 amino acids. In nucleotides, the CDR3 is TGTGCCATCAGCCCCGGCGGGACTAGCGGGGACAATGAGCAGTTCTTC. This translates into CAISPGGTSGDNEQFF.

This chain connects TRBV5-6 to TRBJ2-5; the D gene is possibly TRBD2 (6 bases). Trimming removed 5 bases at V and 2 bases at J, with 16 bases between. The CDR3 sequence is 15 residues long. Germline CDR1 reads SGHDT; CDR2 reads YYEEEE. CDR3 in amino acids: CASRGLGSGQETQYF. The CDR3 DNA reads as TGTGCCAGCAGGGGACTTGGCAGCGGGCAAGAGACCCAGTACTTC.

The chain carries TRBV5-1 and TRBJ2-5, with 10 bases fitting TRBD1. Judging by the DNA end, TRBJ2-7 fits better; the J call may be wrong. This CDR3 has 17 residues. The germline gives CDR1 SGHRS, CDR2 YFSETQ. CDR3 DNA sequence: TGCGCCAGCAGCAAACAGACAGGGGGCGGTGTACGTTACGAGCAGTACTTC. The encoded protein is CASSKQTGGGVRYEQYF.

This chain links TRBV27 with TRBJ2-1; D ambiguous. CDR1 is MNHEY, CDR2 SMNVEV, per germline (reference sequence). The CDR3 covers 14 residues. Trimming took 2 bases from V and 10 from J, leaving 15 bases between them. CDR3 region: CASSLPHPSTEQFF. DNA for the CDR3: TGTGCCAGCAGTTTACCCCACCCATCTACCGAGCAGTTCTTC.

This clone qualifies as medium-sized. This chain uses TRBV9 with TRBJ1-2; 8 bases agree with TRBD1. The V gene end was trimmed by 3 bases and the J gene end by 6 bases; junction bases not matched to a gene: 7. Per germline, CDR1 SGDLS and CDR2 YYNGEE. The CDR3 has 14 amino acids. CDR3 sequence reads: CASSGLTGENGYTF. In DNA, the CDR3 is TGTGCCAGCAGCGGATTGACAGGGGAGAATGGCTACACCTTC. Together with reference TRBV9 and TRBJ1-2, the CDR3 gives the full variable domain: DSGVTQTPKHLITATGQRVTLRCSPRSGDLSVYWYQQSLDQGLQFLIQYYNGEERAKGNILERFSAQQFPDLHSELNLSSLELGDSALYFCASSGLTGENGYTFGSGTRLTVV.